A selection of T cell receptor beta chains follows, all from one sample in a study of shared clonotypes between healthy human individuals. The method was immunoSEQ multiplex PCR; TCRdb's version includes in-frame clones alone and lacks a portion of them. The sample includes under 650,000 clones, about 96% of them seen just once. Sequencing was performed on naive CD4+ T cells sorted from blood. The source of these receptors is a woman aged 25 to 45 in good health. CDR3s leave out the opening cysteine and the closing phenylalanine or tryptophan. D genes are given only for firm matches. The size entry is marked missing in some rows and otherwise reads once, few, many or a size class.

CDR3 protein	D gene	V gene	clone size	J gene
ASSLIGGSTDTQY	NA	TRBV7-3	once	TRBJ2-3
ASSIWGIDSYNEQF	NA	TRBV19	NA	TRBJ2-1
ASSLDPTTNYGYT	NA	TRBV5-4	NA	TRBJ1-2
ASKDPFGQPQH	NA	TRBV2	NA	TRBJ1-5
ASSFSIGTVALGYT	NA	TRBV28	NA	TRBJ1-2
ASSSLRGPNTGELF	NA	TRBV11-2	NA	TRBJ2-2
ASSLYRDKSRSGLAF	NA	TRBV18	once	TRBJ1-1
ASSLGGQETQY	NA	TRBV5-4	few	TRBJ2-5
ASSPNTPDEGNEQF	NA	TRBV27	NA	TRBJ2-1
ASSLGRQGNQPQH	NA	TRBV7-8	NA	TRBJ1-5
ATSKTRLWRGSNSGNTIY	NA	TRBV15	NA	TRBJ1-3
ASSIPGQGLNQPQH	TRBD1	TRBV19	NA	TRBJ1-5
ASSSAAQETQY	NA	TRBV27	NA	TRBJ2-5
ASSQPTSGSGEKNIQY	TRBD2	TRBV4-1	NA	TRBJ2-4
ASSLAGRSNQPQH	NA	TRBV5-1	NA	TRBJ1-5
SATGQSSTDTQY	NA	TRBV29-1	NA	TRBJ2-3
ASSLGAASYNEQF	NA	TRBV5-1	NA	TRBJ2-1
SAEGTGNTEAF	TRBD1	TRBV29-1	NA	TRBJ1-1
ASSLALGLAMYNEQF	TRBD2	TRBV5-4	NA	TRBJ2-1
ATSYGLAGGAYEQY	TRBD2	TRBV2	NA	TRBJ2-7
ASSLRQFSNQPQH	NA	TRBV19	NA	TRBJ1-5
SARTGGYTEAF	TRBD1	TRBV29-1	once	TRBJ1-1
ASSEMDRGDEQY	TRBD1	TRBV28	NA	TRBJ2-7
SVEDLISWQGAEYGYT	TRBD1	TRBV29-1	NA	TRBJ1-2
ASSLTVTGTHGYT	NA	TRBV5-1	NA	TRBJ1-2
ASRTSTVGANVLT	NA	TRBV2	NA	TRBJ2-6
ASSTSVNTDTQY	TRBD2	TRBV5-1	once	TRBJ2-3
ASSRGPTDTQY	NA	TRBV18	NA	TRBJ2-3
ASILAQGGHEQY	NA	TRBV28	NA	TRBJ2-7
ASSTGQGDVGYT	TRBD1	TRBV28	NA	TRBJ1-2
ASSLAGLANTGELF	NA	TRBV5-5	NA	TRBJ2-2
ASSPYRGSGANVLT	TRBD1	TRBV18	NA	TRBJ2-6
ASTNSGFQQY	TRBD2	TRBV28	NA	TRBJ2-5
ASSEGWQNTEAF	NA	TRBV6-4	NA	TRBJ1-1
ASSLQGSGYT	NA	TRBV27	NA	TRBJ1-2
ASNGRWEQY	TRBD2	TRBV28	NA	TRBJ2-7
ATSRPGQGVLTEAF	TRBD1	TRBV15	NA	TRBJ1-1
ASSDVLAEAF	NA	TRBV2	NA	TRBJ1-1
ASGRARDEQF	NA	TRBV6-6	NA	TRBJ2-1
ASSERYATEAF	NA	TRBV6-1	NA	TRBJ1-1
ASKGQDSYEQY	TRBD1	TRBV19	NA	TRBJ2-7
ASRVGSRGTDTQY	NA	TRBV28	NA	TRBJ2-3
ASREVSGHNEKLF	NA	TRBV11-2	once	TRBJ1-4
ASTAGEMYEQY	TRBD2	TRBV28	NA	TRBJ2-7
ASSEGYRGPENIQY	NA	TRBV7-9	NA	TRBJ2-4
ASSGLAGGTSYEQY	TRBD2	TRBV5-1	NA	NA
ASSFPSLITRSETQY	NA	TRBV28	once	TRBJ2-5
ASSPQGSVTYGYT	NA	TRBV6-5	once	TRBJ1-2
ASSLWTSGQETQY	TRBD2	TRBV28	NA	TRBJ2-5
ASSSPDGANVLT	NA	TRBV5-5	NA	TRBJ2-6
ASSEGAGANVLT	NA	TRBV19	NA	TRBJ2-6
ASSLVSGSAYNEQF	NA	TRBV5-1	NA	TRBJ2-1
ASSLVAGGGTEAF	NA	TRBV5-1	NA	TRBJ1-1
ASGLVLQPPDPGEQF	NA	TRBV12-5	NA	TRBJ2-1